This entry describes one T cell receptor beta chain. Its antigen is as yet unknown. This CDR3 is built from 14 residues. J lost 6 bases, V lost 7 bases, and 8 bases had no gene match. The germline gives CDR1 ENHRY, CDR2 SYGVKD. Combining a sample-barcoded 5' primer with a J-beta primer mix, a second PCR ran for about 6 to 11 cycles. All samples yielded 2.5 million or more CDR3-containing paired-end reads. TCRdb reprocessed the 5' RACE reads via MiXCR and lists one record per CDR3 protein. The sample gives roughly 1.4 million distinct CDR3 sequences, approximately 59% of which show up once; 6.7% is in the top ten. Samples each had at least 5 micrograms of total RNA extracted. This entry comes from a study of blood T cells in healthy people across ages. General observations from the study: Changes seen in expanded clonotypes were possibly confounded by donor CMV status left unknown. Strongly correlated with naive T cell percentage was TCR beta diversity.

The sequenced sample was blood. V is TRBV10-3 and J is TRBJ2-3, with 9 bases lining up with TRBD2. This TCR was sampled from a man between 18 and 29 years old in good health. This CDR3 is CAITAGTSMDTQYF. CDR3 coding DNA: TGTGCCATCACCGCCGGGACTAGCATGGATACGCAGTATTTT.